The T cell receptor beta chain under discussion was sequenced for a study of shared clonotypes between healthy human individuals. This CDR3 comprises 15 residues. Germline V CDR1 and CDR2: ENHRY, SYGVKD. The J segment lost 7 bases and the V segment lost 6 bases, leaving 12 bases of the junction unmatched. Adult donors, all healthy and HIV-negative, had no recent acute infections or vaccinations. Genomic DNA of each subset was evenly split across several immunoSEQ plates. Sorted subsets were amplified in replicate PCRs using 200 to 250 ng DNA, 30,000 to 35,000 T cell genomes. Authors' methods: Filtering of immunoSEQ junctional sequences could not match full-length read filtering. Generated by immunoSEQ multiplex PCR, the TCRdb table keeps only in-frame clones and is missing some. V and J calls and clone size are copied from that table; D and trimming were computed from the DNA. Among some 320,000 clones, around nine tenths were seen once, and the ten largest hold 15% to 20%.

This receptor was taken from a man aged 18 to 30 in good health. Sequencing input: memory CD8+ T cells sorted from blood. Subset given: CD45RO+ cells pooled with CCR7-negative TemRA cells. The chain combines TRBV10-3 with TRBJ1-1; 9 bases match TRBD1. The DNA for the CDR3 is TGTGCCATCAGAGATCCGGGACAGGGCTTCGGTGAAGCTTTCTTT. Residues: CAIRDPGQGFGEAFF.